The text below deals with one T cell receptor beta chain. Its antigen is still unknown. An assay was performed, and its level was deep. The protocol was immunoSEQ multiplex PCR, while the TCRdb copy is restricted to in-frame clones and leaves out a portion. The repertoire consists of about 2.1 million clones, with just over 90% occurring once and the leading ten covering under 2%. The sample comes from a study of shared clonotypes between healthy human individuals. The CDR3 runs 17 residues. Germline V gene sequence: CDR1 SQVTM, CDR2 ANQGSEA. V was pared by 6 bases and J by 3 bases, with 18 bases of the junction left unmatched. Overall study results and limits: The study found roughly 5% of naive CD4 clonotypes shared across a few donors. Memory subsets had estimated richness that was generally smaller than that of naive subsets. Blood was the sole source, and tissue repertoires probably differ.

CD45RO-negative, CCR7-positively selected cells formed the naive CD8 fraction, excluding terminally differentiated effector memory CD45RA+ cells. The rearrangement links TRBV29-1 to TRBJ1-2; 8 positions agree with TRBD1. The source material was naive CD8+ T cells from PBMCs. The sequence was obtained from a man aged 18 to 30 in good health. Some clones in this sample may be carry-over from other donors' samples. CDR3 amino acids: CSVMTRDRPGTHYGYTF. The DNA of the CDR3 is TGCAGCGTCATGACTAGGGACAGGCCCGGGACCCACTATGGCTACACCTTC.